The 7 T cell receptor beta chains reported below all come from one sample, sequenced in a study of shared clonotypes between healthy human individuals. CD45RO-negative CD8 cells positively selected for CCR7 made up the naive population, which excluded terminally differentiated effector memory CD45RA+ cells. Profiling relied on immunoSEQ multiplex PCR, and the TCRdb table lists in-frame clones only, not all of them. Among about 2 million clones listed, 85% to 95% were seen once. Sequencing was carried out using naive CD8+ T cells sorted from blood. The source of these receptors is a man between 18 and 35 years old in good health.

This chain uses TRBV28 with TRBJ2-7; 11 bases agree with TRBD1. Germline CDR1 is MDHEN and CDR2 is SYDVKM. V shed 5 bases and J 6 bases; nucleotides not matched to a gene: 3. CDR3 length: 13 residues. CDR3 nucleotides: TGTGCCAGCAGTCTCGGGACAGGGGGCGAGCAGTACTTC. Its translation: CASSLGTGGEQYF. Based on the CDR3 plus reference TRBV28 and TRBJ2-7, the full variable domain is DVKVTQSSRYLVKRTGEKVFLECVQDMDHENMFWYRQDPGLGLRLIYFSYDVKMKEKGDIPEGYSVSREKKERFSLILESASTNQTSMYLCASSLGTGGEQYFGPGTRLTVT.

V usage is TRBV7-8 and J usage is TRBJ2-2, with 7 bases identical to TRBD1. Germline V gene sequence: CDR1 SGHVS, CDR2 FQNEAQ. The CDR3 sequence is 16 residues long. J lost 4 bases, V lost 0 bases, and 5 bases had no gene match. CDR3 sequence (DNA): TGTGCCAGCAGCTTAGCGGCAGGGGGTGGCACCGGGGAGCTGTTTTTT. Its protein product is CASSLAAGGGTGELFF.

CDR3 nucleotide sequence: TGCAGCGTTGAGGGACAGGGGGCAATTGGGTCCTACGAGCAGTACTTC. Residues: CSVEGQGAIGSYEQYF. The V and J genes are TRBV29-1 and TRBJ2-7; 12 nucleotides line up with TRBD1. The CDR3 runs 16 residues. CDR1 and CDR2 from the germline V gene are SQVTM and ANQGSEA. V gave up 3 bases and J gave up 1 base; unmatched junction bases: 7.

The chain joins TRBV18 to TRBJ2-3; D is perhaps TRBD2 (6 bases). With 5 bases removed from V and 2 bases from J, the gap between germline ends came to 14 bases. CDR3 length: 15 amino acids. CDR1 and CDR2 from the germline V gene are KGHSH and LQKENI. DNA of the CDR3: TGTGCCAGCTCAGCCCGGACTATCCACACAGATACGCAGTATTTT. As protein: CASSARTIHTDTQYF.

As to this clone: The sample holds other DNA sequences that translate to the same CDR3. The chain employs TRBV2 and TRBJ2-3; 10 bases fit TRBD2. The ends lost 6 bases at V and 0 bases at J; junction bases unmatched: 3. The CDR3 totals 15 residues. Germline CDR1 is SNHLY and CDR2 is FYNNEI. The CDR3 spells CASSWTSGSTDTQYF. The CDR3 coding sequence is TGTGCCAGCAGCTGGACTAGCGGTAGCACAGATACGCAGTATTTT.

The genes are TRBV7-9 and TRBJ2-1; D is tentatively TRBD1 or TRBD2 (5 bases each). Trimming cost V 5 bases and J 7 bases, with 15 bases left between them. The CDR3 runs to 14 residues. Germline lookup yields CDR1 SEHNR and CDR2 FQNEAQ (reference sequence). In DNA form, the CDR3 reads TGTGCCAGCAGCCCCCCCCGGGACGGGAATGAGCAGTTCTTC. It encodes CASSPPRDGNEQFF.

The gene calls are TRBV10-3 and TRBJ2-7; D is unresolved. Germline-derived CDR1 and CDR2 are ENHRY and SYGVKD. The CDR3 consists of 13 residues. The germline V and J ends were trimmed by 2 bases and 2 bases, with 7 bases remaining between them. The CDR3 region has the DNA TGTGCCATCAGTGAGGTCCGGGCCTACGAGCAGTACTTC. Protein: CAISEVRAYEQYF.